This T cell receptor (beta chain) comes out of a study of T-cell memory formation after mild COVID-19. Study information: Clusters of TCRs were largely donor specific.

Broader study findings: Unconfirmed was the SARS-CoV-2 specificity of second-wave clones that peaked on day 37. Contracting CD4+ clones were located mainly in CM and EM, and CD8+ clones in EMRA.

This clonotype was seen repeatedly, ten times or more. The antigen remains undetermined. TCR alpha and TCR beta cDNA libraries carrying sample barcodes and UMIs came from 5'RACE with constant-segment primers. TCRdb fed the 5' RACE reads into MiXCR, producing one record per CDR3 protein. The table includes around 310,000 distinct CDR3 sequences, approximately 15% detected once. The CDR3 length is 14 residues. After removal of 4 bases from V and 2 bases from J, the junction contained 5 bases not matched to a gene. Germline V lookup: CDR1 SGHRS, CDR2 YFSETQ. This sequence originates from a man aged 18 to 30 who had mild COVID-19 (a few samples of this study predate the infection). Cell type and time point are not known. J is TRBJ2-5 and V is TRBV5-1, with 7 bases lining up with TRBD1. The sequencing sample was made of PBMCs or a T cell subset sorted from them (not recorded which). DNA for the CDR3: TGCGCCAGCAGCCTGGCGACAGGGCAAGAGACCCAGTACTTC. Encoded protein: CASSLATGQETQYF.